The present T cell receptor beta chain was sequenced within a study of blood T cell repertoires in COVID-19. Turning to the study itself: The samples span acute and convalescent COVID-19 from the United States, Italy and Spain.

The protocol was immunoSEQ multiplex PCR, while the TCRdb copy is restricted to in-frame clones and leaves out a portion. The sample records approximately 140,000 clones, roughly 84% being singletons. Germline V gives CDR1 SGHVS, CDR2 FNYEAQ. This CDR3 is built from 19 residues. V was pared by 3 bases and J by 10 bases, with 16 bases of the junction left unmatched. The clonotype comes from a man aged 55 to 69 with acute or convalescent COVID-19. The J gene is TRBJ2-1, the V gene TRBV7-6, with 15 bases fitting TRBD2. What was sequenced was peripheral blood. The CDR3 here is CASSFAHAQPGLAGGEQFF. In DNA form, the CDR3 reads TGTGCCAGCAGCTTTGCACACGCACAACCGGGACTAGCGGGAGGAGAGCAGTTCTTC.